Given below is one TCR beta chain in context. Its antigen remains unknown. Germline loops: CDR1 PRHDT, CDR2 FYEKMQ (reference sequence). With V trimmed by 5 bases and J by 3 bases, 15 bases remained unmatched. CDR3 length: 17 residues. Naivety among CD8 cells was defined by CD45RO negativity and positive CCR7 selection, thereby excluding terminally differentiated effector memory CD45RA+ cells. The authors distributed each subset's genomic DNA evenly over several immunoSEQ plates. Sequencing used immunoSEQ multiplex PCR; TCRdb keeps in-frame clones, though not all of them. The table includes about 1.9 million clones, just over 90% detected once. The data are from a study of shared clonotypes between healthy human individuals. Findings and caveats of the study: Sampling involved blood alone; tissue repertoires likely differ.

The sequencing input was naive CD8+ T cells from PBMCs. The receptor was isolated from a man younger than 35 in good health. Some clones in this sample may be carry-over from other donors' samples. The chain uses TRBV13 and TRBJ2-7; TRBD1 matches at 8 bases. CDR3 sequence reads: CASSLQGQGPWSYEQYF. CDR3 DNA sequence: TGTGCCAGCAGCCTACAAGGACAGGGACCATGGAGCTACGAGCAGTACTTC.